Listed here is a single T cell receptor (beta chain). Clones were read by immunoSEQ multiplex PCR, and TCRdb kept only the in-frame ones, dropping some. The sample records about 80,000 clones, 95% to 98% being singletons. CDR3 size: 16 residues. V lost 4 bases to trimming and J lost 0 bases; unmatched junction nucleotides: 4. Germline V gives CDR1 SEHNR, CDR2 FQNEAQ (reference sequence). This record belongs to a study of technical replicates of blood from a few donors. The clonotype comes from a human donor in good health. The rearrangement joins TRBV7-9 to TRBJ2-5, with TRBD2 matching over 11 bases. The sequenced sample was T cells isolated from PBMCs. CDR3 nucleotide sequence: TGTGCCAGCAGCTCCCTAGCGGGGGGTCACCAAGAGACCCAGTACTTC. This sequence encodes CASSSLAGGHQETQYF.